A single sample is the source of the 18 T cell receptor beta chains below, sequenced in a study of OX40 agonist ivuxolimab in advanced cancers. Libraries were prepared by immunoSEQ multiplex PCR; TCRdb keeps only in-frame clonotypes and omits some of them. The sample contains more than 90,000 clones, about 80% of which appear only once. The input for sequencing was CD4+ or CD8+ T cells sorted from blood, taken in a trial of the OX40 agonist ivuxolimab. These receptors were obtained from an adult with an advanced solid tumor such as melanoma, head and neck, liver or kidney cancer.

J is TRBJ1-1 and V is TRBV30; 8 nucleotides agree with TRBD1. From germline, CDR1 is GTSNPN and CDR2 SVGIG (reference sequence). The CDR3 length is 14 residues. The ends lost 4 bases at V and 7 bases at J; junction bases unmatched: 11. The CDR3 DNA reads TGTGCCTGGATCTGGGGCAGGGGGCGTAATGAAGCTTTCTTT. This gives the protein CAWIWGRGRNEAFF.

V gene TRBV25-1 combines with J gene TRBJ2-7; D is perhaps TRBD1 (6 bases). V lost 6 bases and J 11 bases, leaving 14 bases between the germline ends. This CDR3 region has 11 residues. Looked up from germline, CDR1 is MGHDK and CDR2 is SYGVNS. CDR3 DNA: TGTGCCAGCAGCCAGGGGCTAGTGGAGTACTTC. It is translated as CASSQGLVEYF.

A single count supports this clone. The rearrangement links TRBV5-5 to TRBJ1-2, with TRBD1 matching over 9 bases. Germline values: CDR1 SGHKS, CDR2 YYEKEE (reference sequence). V was clipped by 0 bases and J by 7 bases; unmatched bases: 7. The CDR3 totals 15 residues. This CDR3 is CASSLGDRVLAGYTF. The CDR3 nucleotides are TGTGCCAGCAGCTTGGGGGACAGGGTTTTGGCTGGCTACACCTTC.

This clone has more than one count but fewer than ten. The chain joins TRBV2 to TRBJ2-1; D is perhaps TRBD1 or TRBD2 (5 bases each). This CDR3 is built from 16 residues. Germline V gene lookup returns CDR1 SNHLY and CDR2 FYNNEI. Trimming removed 6 bases from V and 3 bases from J, with 18 bases in between. DNA of the CDR3: TGTGCCAGCAGGGACCGAGGGGAGAAGTTCTACAATGAGCAGTTCTTC. Its protein is CASRDRGEKFYNEQFF.

This clone has at least ten counts. This chain uses TRBV7-9 with TRBJ2-2; TRBD2 matches at 12 bases. This CDR3 region has 19 residues. Unmatched junction bases numbered 15, after V lost 5 bases and J lost 5 bases. Germline V gives CDR1 SEHNR, CDR2 FQNEAQ (reference sequence). The CDR3 coding sequence is TGTGCCAGCAGCCCTGCCTCGGCTAGCGGGAGGGCTTGGACCGGGGAGCTGTTTTTT. Translating gives CASSPASASGRAWTGELFF.

This chain connects TRBV5-6 to TRBJ1-6; D is undetermined. This CDR3 comprises 16 residues. CDR1 and CDR2 from the germline V gene are SGHDT and YYEEEE. The V end lost 0 bases, the J end lost 5 bases, and 12 bases lay between the germline ends. CDR3 protein: CASSLAQTNDNSPLHF. For the CDR3, the DNA is TGTGCCAGCAGCTTGGCCCAGACGAACGATAATTCACCCCTCCACTTT.

The V gene is TRBV6-4, the J gene TRBJ2-7; D may match TRBD1 or TRBD2 (5 bases each). There are 16 residues in the CDR3. Trimming removed 3 bases from V and 2 bases from J, with 17 bases in between. Germline loops: CDR1 MRHNA, CDR2 SNTAGT. CDR3 coding DNA: TGTGCCAGCAGTGATCCCCGGGACGGAACGACCTACGAGCAGTACTTC. Protein: CASSDPRDGTTYEQYF.

This chain connects TRBV7-6 to TRBJ1-5; TRBD1 matches at 9 bases. Germline CDR1 SGHVS, CDR2 FNYEAQ. This CDR3 has 22 residues. Unmatched junction bases numbered 25, after V lost 5 bases and J lost 2 bases. The CDR3 nucleotides are TGTGCCAGCAGCGTATACACAGAACCGGGACAGGGTCGTATTTGGGGCAATCAGCCCCAGCATTTT. The encoded protein is CASSVYTEPGQGRIWGNQPQHF.

The chain is built from TRBV18 and TRBJ1-5, with D unresolved. The ends were cut back, 2 bases at V and 5 bases at J, with 10 bases in the middle. Germline V gene sequence: CDR1 KGHSH, CDR2 LQKENI. There are 14 residues in the CDR3. The CDR3 DNA follows: TGTGCCAGCTCACCAGGGAGAGAGGATCAGCCCCAGCATTTT. Amino acids: CASSPGREDQPQHF. Using reference TRBV18 and TRBJ1-5 for the parts outside the CDR3, the full variable domain is NAGVMQNPRHLVRRRGQEARLRCSPMKGHSHVYWYRQLPEEGLKFMVYLQKENIIDESGMPKERFSAEFPKEGPSILRIQQVVRGDSAAYFCASSPGREDQPQHFGDGTRLSIL.

This clone was detected once. The chain is built from TRBV5-1 and TRBJ1-4; 10 bases agree with TRBD1. CDR1 is SGHRS and CDR2 is YFSETQ in the germline V gene. The CDR3 contains 15 residues. Unmatched junction bases numbered 7, after V lost 3 bases and J lost 8 bases. The CDR3 protein is CASSYTGTGVEKLFF. DNA of the CDR3: TGCGCCAGCAGCTACACCGGGACAGGGGTCGAAAAACTGTTTTTT.

In its sample, this clone was seen once. V and J are TRBV5-1 and TRBJ2-2; D gene ambiguous. Germline V gene lookup returns CDR1 SGHRS and CDR2 YFSETQ. This CDR3 has 16 residues. V was shortened by 0 bases and J by 6 bases, with 15 bases between the two germline ends. The CDR3 sequence: CASSLARPSGAGELFF. CDR3 bases: TGCGCCAGCAGCTTGGCCAGACCGTCAGGCGCCGGGGAGCTGTTTTTT.

This chain connects TRBV2 to TRBJ1-1, with a possible D match to TRBD1 (6 bases). This CDR3 comprises 13 residues. From germline, CDR1 is SNHLY and CDR2 FYNNEI. Trimming left V 8 bases short and J 2 bases short, with 12 bases between. CDR3 loop: CASGPRGNTEAFF. CDR3 nucleotides: TGTGCCAGCGGCCCCAGGGGCAACACTGAAGCTTTCTTT.

A single count supports this clone. The chain recombines TRBV19 with TRBJ1-2, with D uncertain. This CDR3 is built from 12 residues. V lost 3 bases, J lost 4 bases, and 6 bases lay in between. CDR1 is LNHDA, CDR2 SQIVND, per germline (reference sequence). CDR3 region: CASSMWTYGYTF. DNA for the CDR3: TGTGCCAGTAGTATGTGGACCTATGGCTACACCTTC.

The gene calls are TRBV3-2 and TRBJ2-1. TRBV3-2 is termed a pseudogene. CDR3 length: 9 residues. CDR3 amino acids: CASSQVQFF. CDR3 in DNA: TGTGCCAGCAGCCAGGTCCAGTTCTTC.

The genes are TRBV27 and TRBJ2-7; 14 bases fit TRBD2. Germline-derived CDR1 and CDR2 are MNHEY and SMNVEV (reference sequence). This CDR3 region has 19 residues. J was trimmed by 3 bases and V by 8 bases; bases with no gene match: 18. The CDR3 is CASRPLGLAGVFVNYEQYF. CDR3 coding DNA: TGTGCCAGCCGGCCCTTGGGACTAGCGGGAGTCTTCGTAAACTACGAGCAGTACTTC.

The genes are TRBV6-5 and TRBJ1-5, with 8 bases matching TRBD1. CDR1 MNHEY and CDR2 SVGAGI come from the germline V gene. J lost 9 bases, V lost 6 bases, and 7 bases had no gene match. The CDR3 has 13 residues. This CDR3 is CASRGQASGPQHF. DNA for the CDR3: TGTGCCAGCAGGGGACAGGCCAGTGGGCCCCAGCATTTT.

V is TRBV28 and J is TRBJ1-4; D gene uncertain. CDR1 and CDR2 (germline): MDHEN, SYDVKM. The V end was cut by 8 bases, the J end by 0 bases, with 10 bases between. This CDR3 contains 14 residues. The CDR3, as DNA: TGTGCCAGCCTCACCGGTGCAACTAATGAAAAACTGTTTTTT. Its translation is CASLTGATNEKLFF.

V usage is TRBV6-5 and J usage is TRBJ1-5; no clear D gene. Per germline, CDR1 MNHEY and CDR2 SVGAGI. Trimming removed 6 bases from V and 0 bases from J, with 12 bases in between. The CDR3 runs to 15 residues. The DNA of the CDR3 is TGTGCCAGCAGATCACGGTTGGATAGCAATCAGCCCCAGCATTTT. It is translated as CASRSRLDSNQPQHF.